The 25 T cell receptor beta chains listed next were all sequenced from one sample in a study of blood T cell repertoires in COVID-19. Some clones are missing from TCRdb's copy, which holds only in-frame ones; the method was immunoSEQ multiplex PCR. The sample has about 100,000 clones, almost 80% seen once. The source material was peripheral blood. The origin of the receptors is an older man with active or convalescent COVID-19.

The V call is TRBV27, the J call TRBJ2-5; no clear D. Looked up from germline, CDR1 is MNHEY and CDR2 is SMNVEV (reference sequence). The length of the CDR3 is 13 residues. V was cut by 9 bases and J by 9 bases, with 20 bases left in between. CDR3 DNA sequence: TGTGCCAGTAGCAGTAGTGTGGCGAAGGCCCAGTACTTC. Translation gives CASSSSVAKAQYF.

This clone was recorded once. This chain links TRBV5-6 with TRBJ1-5; no clear D. Trimming took off 1 base at V and 3 bases at J, with 8 bases between the two ends. Germline V lookup: CDR1 SGHDT, CDR2 YYEEEE. The CDR3 contains 14 residues. The CDR3 DNA sequence: TGTGCCAGCAGCTTGAGAGGCTTCAATCAGCCCCAGCATTTT. Residues: CASSLRGFNQPQHF.

V is TRBV27 and J is TRBJ1-2; 8 bases align to TRBD1. The V gene's germline CDR1 is MNHEY and CDR2 SMNVEV (reference sequence). J lost 5 bases, V lost 6 bases, and 14 bases had no gene match. This CDR3 contains 16 residues. The CDR3 DNA sequence: TGTGCCAGCAGCCGAGTCGGGCAGGGGGCGATGTATGGCTACACCTTC. As protein: CASSRVGQGAMYGYTF.

The V call is TRBV3-1 (or the pseudogene TRBV3-2), the J call TRBJ1-2; D not resolved. Germline V lookup: CDR1 LGHDT, CDR2 YNNKEL (reference sequence). CDR3 length equals 17 residues. The V and J ends lost 4 bases and 0 bases respectively, with 18 bases between them. The CDR3 protein is CASSPFSQIKANYGYTF. The CDR3 nucleotides read TGTGCCAGCAGCCCCTTCTCCCAGATCAAAGCTAACTATGGCTACACCTTC.

The genes are TRBV13 and TRBJ2-5, with TRBD2 identical over 7 bases. V was pared by 5 bases and J by 3 bases, with 9 bases of the junction left unmatched. The CDR3 length is 15 residues. Germline CDR1 reads PRHDT; CDR2 reads FYEKMQ (reference sequence). Written as DNA, the CDR3 is TGTGCCAGCAGCGCAGGGAGGGTTAGGGAAGAGACCCAGTACTTC. It yields the protein CASSAGRVREETQYF.

This clone was seen a handful of times. This chain links TRBV24-1 with TRBJ2-2; D perhaps matches TRBD2 (7 bases). Germline CDR1 KGHDR, CDR2 SFDVKD. The V end lost 9 bases, the J end lost 3 bases, and 13 bases lay between the germline ends. CDR3 size: 14 residues. The CDR3 bases are TGTGCCACCGGGGGGGGGCCTCACACCGGGGAGCTGTTTTTT. It codes for CATGGGPHTGELFF.

The chain combines TRBV7-8 with TRBJ1-2, with D possibly TRBD1 on 6 matching bases. V gave up 8 bases and J gave up 7 bases, with 17 bases separating them. The CDR3 consists of 13 residues. Per the germline V gene, CDR1 is SGHVS and CDR2 is FQNEAQ. The CDR3 nucleotides read TGTGCCAGCGGGGGCCGGGCCCCCTTTGGCTACACCTTC. Protein: CASGGRAPFGYTF. The full variable domain, its missing parts supplied by reference TRBV7-8 and TRBJ1-2, is GAGVSQSPRYKVAKRGQDVALRCDPISGHVSLFWYQQALGQGPEFLTYFQNEAQLDKSGLPSDRFFAERPEGSVSTLKIQRTQQEDSAVYLCASGGRAPFGYTFGSGTRLTVV.

The chain recombines TRBV5-5 with TRBJ2-7; tentative D call: TRBD2 (6 bases). Trimming removed 3 bases from V and 4 bases from J, with 8 bases in between. This CDR3 region has 12 residues. Germline assignment: CDR1 SGHKS and CDR2 YYEKEE (reference sequence). CDR3 residues: CASSWDLYEQYF. The CDR3 bases are TGTGCCAGCAGCTGGGACTTATACGAGCAGTACTTC.

Comments on this clone: Other DNA sequences in this sample translate to the same CDR3. The V gene is TRBV30, the J gene TRBJ1-6; D possibly corresponds to TRBD1 (5 bases). The CDR3 sequence is 13 residues long. Deletions cut 0 bases from V and 6 bases from J, with 6 bases between. Germline assignment: CDR1 GTSNPN and CDR2 SVGIG (reference sequence). CDR3 loop: CAWSVQVNSPLHF. The CDR3 DNA is TGTGCCTGGAGTGTACAGGTTAATTCACCCCTCCACTTT. Based on the CDR3 plus reference TRBV30 and TRBJ1-6, the full variable domain is SQTIHQWPATLVQPVGSPLSLECTVEGTSNPNLYWYRQAAGRGLQLLFYSVGIGQISSEVPQNLSASRPQDRQFILSSKKLLLSDSGFYLCAWSVQVNSPLHFGNGTRLTVT.

Here the CDR3 DNA reads TGTGCCAGCAGCTTTGGACAGGGTGATGAAAAACTGTTTTTT. Translating gives CASSFGQGDEKLFF. This chain links TRBV7-9 with TRBJ1-4, with 8 bases lining up with TRBD1. The CDR3 loop spans 14 amino acids. The V segment lost 3 bases and the J segment 6 bases; nucleotides outside the gene matches: 3. The V gene's germline CDR1 is SEHNR and CDR2 FQNEAQ (reference sequence).

The J gene is TRBJ1-5, the V gene TRBV10-3, with D possibly TRBD1 on 6 matching bases. The V gene lost 3 bases and the J gene lost 5 bases, with 14 bases spanning the gap. Looked up from germline, CDR1 is ENHRY and CDR2 is SYGVKD. There are 15 residues in the CDR3. The CDR3 spells CAISDAGTQDQPQHF. The CDR3 DNA reads TGTGCCATCAGTGATGCCGGGACACAAGATCAGCCCCAGCATTTT.

The chain links TRBV5-1 to TRBJ2-7; TRBD1 aligns across 8 bases. The J segment lost 5 bases and the V segment lost 0 bases, leaving 7 bases of the junction unmatched. There are 15 residues in the CDR3. The germline V gene has CDR1 SGHRS and CDR2 YFSETQ. CDR3 DNA: TGCGCCAGCAGCTTGGGACAGGGGCTGGGCCACGAGCAGTACTTC. Encoded protein: CASSLGQGLGHEQYF.

This clone was found once. The chain has TRBV19 and TRBJ1-2; the match to TRBD1 covers 7 bases. The V segment lost 7 bases and the J segment 2 bases; nucleotides outside the gene matches: 10. The CDR3 extends over 15 amino acids. Germline lookup yields CDR1 LNHDA and CDR2 SQIVND (reference sequence). CDR3 loop: CASIRQQGINYGYTF. CDR3 nucleotides: TGTGCCAGTATCCGACAACAGGGGATAAACTATGGCTACACCTTC. Full variable domain (missing parts from reference TRBV19 and TRBJ1-2): DGGITQSPKYLFRKEGQNVTLSCEQNLNHDAMYWYRQDPGQGLRLIYYSQIVNDFQKGDIAEGYSVSREKKESFPLTVTSAQKNPTAFYLCASIRQQGINYGYTFGSGTRLTVV.

The CDR3 nucleotides read TGTGCCAGCAGTCCTCGACAGGGGATATCTGAAAAACTGTTTTTT. It is translated as CASSPRQGISEKLFF. V and J are TRBV27 and TRBJ1-4, with 8 bases lining up with TRBD1. CDR3 length equals 15 residues. Germline loops: CDR1 MNHEY, CDR2 SMNVEV (reference sequence). J gave up 7 bases and V 5 bases, and 9 bases lay outside the gene matches.

This clone is a singleton in its sample. V gene TRBV19 combines with J gene TRBJ1-3; maybe TRBD1 (6 bases). V was trimmed by 3 bases and J by 0 bases, leaving 12 bases between them. Germline loops: CDR1 LNHDA, CDR2 SQIVND (reference sequence). The CDR3 length is 16 residues. CDR3 sequence reads: CASSIPTGVSGNTIYF. DNA of the CDR3: TGTGCCAGTAGTATCCCGACAGGAGTCTCTGGAAACACCATATATTTT.

A few counts support this clone. The chain joins TRBV19 to TRBJ2-7; TRBD2 agrees at 10 bases. V lost 5 bases, J lost 6 bases, and 7 bases stayed unmatched. Germline CDR1 is LNHDA and CDR2 is SQIVND (reference sequence). The CDR3 spans 14 residues. The CDR3 here is CASSFVAGGLEQYF. CDR3 nucleotides: TGTGCCAGTAGTTTTGTAGCGGGAGGACTCGAGCAGTACTTC.

The chain couples TRBV5-1 to TRBJ2-3, with 9 bases that match TRBD1. Trimming at V came to 4 bases and at J to 3 bases, leaving 6 bases not matched to a gene. The CDR3 contains 15 residues. Germline V gene data show CDR1 as SGHRS and CDR2 as YFSETQ. CDR3 region: CASSTGQGLTDTQYF. In nucleotides, the CDR3 is TGCGCCAGCAGCACTGGACAGGGGCTGACAGATACGCAGTATTTT.

The chain is built from TRBV6-5 and TRBJ1-2, with a tentative D call TRBD1 (6 bases). This CDR3 region has 15 residues. Germline loops: CDR1 MNHEY, CDR2 SVGAGI. V dropped 7 bases and J dropped 4 bases, with 19 bases sitting between them. The CDR3 reads CASTPGQGIRYGYTF. CDR3 DNA: TGTGCCAGCACCCCAGGCCAGGGGATCCGCTATGGCTACACCTTC.

There are a few counts of this clone. The genes are TRBV30 and TRBJ1-1; the match to TRBD1 covers 8 bases. V gave up 3 bases and J gave up 4 bases; unmatched junction bases: 4. The germline CDR1 and CDR2 sequences are GTSNPN and SVGIG (reference sequence). The CDR3 loop spans 13 amino acids. The CDR3 region is CAWRRTGGTEAFF. Written as DNA, the CDR3 is TGTGCCTGGAGGAGAACAGGGGGCACTGAAGCTTTCTTT.

V usage is TRBV6-1 and J usage is TRBJ1-6, with a possible D match to TRBD1 (6 bases). Germline CDR1 reads MNHNS; CDR2 reads SASEGT. V dropped 3 bases and J dropped 10 bases, with 13 bases sitting between them. CDR3 size: 14 residues. DNA for the CDR3: TGTGCCAGCAGTGAGTGGGGGCTCCCCTCACCCCTCCACTTT. Amino acid sequence: CASSEWGLPSPLHF.

V and J are TRBV19 and TRBJ2-3; tentatively, D is TRBD2 (7 bases). The length of the CDR3 is 16 residues. Trimming took off 7 bases at V and 2 bases at J, with 19 bases between the two ends. The germline V gene encodes CDR1 LNHDA and CDR2 SQIVND (reference sequence). The CDR3 spells CASMDGGRGTTDTQYF. The DNA for the CDR3 is TGTGCCAGTATGGACGGAGGGAGGGGGACCACAGATACGCAGTATTTT.

This clone was detected a few times. This chain connects TRBV10-2 to TRBJ1-2; D is unresolved. Germline values: CDR1 WSHSY, CDR2 SAAADI. Trimming shortened V by 10 bases and J by 3 bases, and 12 bases separated the two germline ends. This CDR3 is 12 amino acids long. The CDR3 loop is CATSRDDYGYTF. The DNA of the CDR3 is TGCGCCACCAGCCGGGATGACTATGGCTACACCTTC.

This clone has only a few counts. This chain links TRBV19 with TRBJ1-1; D perhaps matches TRBD1 (6 bases). The CDR3 has 12 amino acids. The V and J ends lost 1 base and 9 bases respectively, with 9 bases between them. Germline lookup yields CDR1 LNHDA and CDR2 SQIVND (reference sequence). The DNA of the CDR3 is TGTGCCAGTAGTATAGCAGGGGCTAAAGCTTTCTTT. Translation gives CASSIAGAKAFF.

The chain links TRBV18 to TRBJ1-1, with TRBD1 matching over 8 bases. CDR3 length equals 12 residues. With 5 bases clipped from V and 8 bases from J, the junction kept 4 bases outside the gene matches. Looked up from germline, CDR1 is KGHSH and CDR2 is LQKENI. The chain's CDR3 is CASSKDRVEAFF. CDR3 nucleotide sequence: TGTGCCAGCTCAAAGGACAGGGTCGAAGCTTTCTTT.

V and J are TRBV7-2 and TRBJ1-5, with 7 bases that match TRBD1. The V segment lost 5 bases and the J segment 15 bases; nucleotides outside the gene matches: 16. Germline V gives CDR1 SGHTA, CDR2 FQGNSA. The CDR3 spans 14 residues. DNA for the CDR3: TGTGCCAGCAGCCCCGAGGGGGGTTGGGACAGAGGGCATTTT. As protein: CASSPEGGWDRGHF.